The rows below give T cell receptor beta chains drawn from one sample of a study of blood T cell repertoires in COVID-19. Libraries were prepared by immunoSEQ multiplex PCR; TCRdb keeps only in-frame clonotypes and omits some of them. The table lists roughly 250,000 clones, approximately 90% of them singletons. The specimen sequenced was PBMCs or T cells enriched from blood (not recorded which). These receptors came from a woman between 40 and 55 years old with acute COVID-19. Each CDR3 is given with its conserved first and last residue. Fields, in order: clone size, D gene, V gene, J gene, CDR3 protein, CDR3 DNA. D genes are given only for firm matches. Rows may omit the clone size; those that give it use once, few, many or a size class.

clone_size: .
d_call: TRBD2
v_call: TRBV2
j_call: TRBJ2-2
cdr3_aa: CASSEEGRAQNTGELFF
cdr3_nt: TGTGCCAGCAGTGAAGAGGGGAGGGCGCAAAACACCGGGGAGCTGTTTTTT

clone_size: .
d_call: TRBD1
v_call: TRBV5-1
j_call: TRBJ1-1
cdr3_aa: CASSWSGQGNTEAFF
cdr3_nt: TGCGCCAGCAGCTGGTCGGGACAGGGAAACACTGAAGCTTTCTTT

clone_size: .
d_call: TRBD1
v_call: TRBV7-2
j_call: TRBJ1-1
cdr3_aa: CASSAYRGRTEAFF
cdr3_nt: TGTGCCAGCAGCGCATACAGGGGGCGAACTGAAGCTTTCTTT

clone_size: .
d_call: .
v_call: TRBV19
j_call: TRBJ1-1
cdr3_aa: CASRYRSNTEAFF
cdr3_nt: TGTGCCAGTAGATACAGATCGAACACTGAAGCTTTCTTT

clone_size: .
d_call: TRBD1
v_call: TRBV6-1
j_call: TRBJ1-2
cdr3_aa: CASSDNRQGHYGYTF
cdr3_nt: TGTGCCAGCAGTGACAACCGACAGGGACACTATGGCTACACCTTC

clone_size: .
d_call: .
v_call: TRBV2
j_call: TRBJ2-2
cdr3_aa: CASSEQGKSGELFF
cdr3_nt: TGTGCCAGCAGTGAACAGGGGAAGTCCGGGGAGCTGTTTTTT

clone_size: .
d_call: TRBD1
v_call: TRBV9
j_call: TRBJ2-2
cdr3_aa: CASSPLGTGIGELFF
cdr3_nt: TGTGCCAGCAGCCCCCTAGGGACAGGGATCGGGGAGCTGTTTTTT

clone_size: .
d_call: TRBD2
v_call: TRBV29-1
j_call: TRBJ2-2
cdr3_aa: CSAGTSLAGELFF
cdr3_nt: TGCAGCGCTGGGACTAGCTTGGCCGGGGAGCTGTTTTTT

clone_size: .
d_call: .
v_call: TRBV24-1
j_call: TRBJ2-2
cdr3_aa: CAVPRLQSANTGELFF
cdr3_nt: TGTGCCGTCCCCCGACTGCAATCAGCGAACACCGGGGAGCTGTTTTTT

clone_size: .
d_call: TRBD2
v_call: TRBV5-4
j_call: TRBJ2-1
cdr3_aa: CASRGTSGEQFF
cdr3_nt: TGTGCCAGCAGAGGGACTAGCGGGGAGCAGTTCTTC

clone_size: .
d_call: .
v_call: TRBV10-3
j_call: TRBJ2-1
cdr3_aa: CAIAQSRPNEQFF
cdr3_nt: TGTGCCATCGCCCAAAGCCGTCCCAATGAGCAGTTCTTC

clone_size: .
d_call: TRBD1
v_call: TRBV5-1
j_call: TRBJ1-2
cdr3_aa: CASSLAVDRGDGYTF
cdr3_nt: TGCGCCAGCAGCTTGGCGGTTGACAGGGGAGATGGCTACACCTTC

clone_size: .
d_call: .
v_call: TRBV11-3
j_call: TRBJ2-3
cdr3_aa: CASSPGQGYTDTQYF
cdr3_nt: TGTGCCAGCAGCCCCGGGCAGGGGTACACAGATACGCAGTATTTT

clone_size: .
d_call: TRBD1
v_call: TRBV29-1
j_call: TRBJ1-3
cdr3_aa: CSGQGAFGNTIYF
cdr3_nt: TGCAGCGGGCAGGGGGCATTTGGAAACACCATATATTTT

clone_size: .
d_call: .
v_call: TRBV2
j_call: TRBJ1-6
cdr3_aa: CASSGQRNNSPLHF
cdr3_nt: TGTGCCAGCAGTGGACAGAGAAATAATTCACCCCTCCACTTT

clone_size: .
d_call: TRBD1
v_call: TRBV7-3
j_call: TRBJ1-1
cdr3_aa: CASSLTGVGTEAFF
cdr3_nt: TGTGCCAGCAGCTTGACAGGGGTGGGCACTGAAGCTTTCTTT

clone_size: .
d_call: TRBD1
v_call: TRBV19
j_call: TRBJ2-7
cdr3_aa: CASSSGTGAYEQYF
cdr3_nt: TGTGCCAGTAGTTCGGGGACAGGAGCCTACGAGCAGTACTTC

clone_size: .
d_call: TRBD1
v_call: TRBV5-4
j_call: TRBJ1-2
cdr3_aa: CASSDRGRGYGYTF
cdr3_nt: TGTGCCAGCAGCGACAGGGGGCGCGGCTATGGCTACACCTTC

clone_size: .
d_call: .
v_call: TRBV28
j_call: TRBJ2-2
cdr3_aa: CASSLAGINTGELFF
cdr3_nt: TGTGCCAGCAGTTTAGCGGGGATAAACACCGGGGAGCTGTTTTTT

clone_size: .
d_call: .
v_call: TRBV19
j_call: TRBJ2-1
cdr3_aa: CASSIIGGPWNEQFF
cdr3_nt: TGTGCCAGTAGTATTATCGGAGGGCCTTGGAATGAGCAGTTCTTC

clone_size: .
d_call: .
v_call: TRBV10-2
j_call: TRBJ1-1
cdr3_aa: CASSEARGTEAFF
cdr3_nt: TGCGCCAGCAGTGAGGCCCGGGGCACTGAAGCTTTCTTT

clone_size: .
d_call: .
v_call: TRBV9
j_call: TRBJ2-3
cdr3_aa: CASGGGTDTQYF
cdr3_nt: TGTGCCAGCGGAGGGGGCACAGATACGCAGTATTTT

clone_size: .
d_call: TRBD1
v_call: TRBV30
j_call: TRBJ1-2
cdr3_aa: CAWTGGFYGYTF
cdr3_nt: TGTGCCTGGACAGGGGGCTTCTATGGCTACACCTTC

clone_size: .
d_call: .
v_call: TRBV6-2/TRBV6-3
j_call: TRBJ1-5
cdr3_aa: CASSYWEGQPHNQPQHF
cdr3_nt: TGTGCCAGCAGTTATTGGGAAGGACAGCCTCACAATCAGCCCCAGCATTTT

clone_size: .
d_call: TRBD1
v_call: TRBV3-1/TRBV3-2
j_call: TRBJ1-6
cdr3_aa: CASSQARQGFRSPLHF
cdr3_nt: TGTGCCAGCAGCCAAGCGAGACAGGGGTTTAGATCACCCCTCCACTTT

clone_size: .
d_call: TRBD2
v_call: TRBV28
j_call: TRBJ2-2
cdr3_aa: CASSLPLPLAETNTGELFF
cdr3_nt: TGTGCCAGCAGTTTACCGCTCCCCCTAGCGGAAACGAACACCGGGGAGCTGTTTTTT

clone_size: .
d_call: TRBD2
v_call: TRBV5-1
j_call: TRBJ2-3
cdr3_aa: CASSSGLASGGTDTQYF
cdr3_nt: TGCGCCAGCAGCTCGGGACTAGCTAGTGGGGGCACAGATACGCAGTATTTT

clone_size: .
d_call: .
v_call: TRBV10-1
j_call: TRBJ1-1
cdr3_aa: CASSESFDGTEAFF
cdr3_nt: TGCGCCAGCAGTGAGTCGTTTGACGGGACTGAAGCTTTCTTT

clone_size: .
d_call: .
v_call: TRBV24-1
j_call: TRBJ2-2
cdr3_aa: CATSDGTGELFF
cdr3_nt: TGTGCCACCAGTGACGGCACCGGGGAGCTGTTTTTT

clone_size: .
d_call: TRBD2
v_call: TRBV11-2
j_call: TRBJ2-3
cdr3_aa: CASSHVSGSGYGDTQYF
cdr3_nt: TGTGCCAGCAGCCACGTCAGCGGGAGCGGGTATGGCGATACGCAGTATTTT

clone_size: .
d_call: TRBD2
v_call: TRBV18
j_call: TRBJ2-5
cdr3_aa: CASSPGRLAGGETQYF
cdr3_nt: TGTGCCAGCTCACCAGGTAGACTAGCGGGAGGAGAGACCCAGTACTTC

clone_size: .
d_call: .
v_call: TRBV6-5
j_call: TRBJ2-7
cdr3_aa: CASSYGAAGYEQYF
cdr3_nt: TGTGCCAGCAGTTACGGGGCGGCCGGCTACGAGCAGTACTTC

clone_size: .
d_call: TRBD1
v_call: TRBV7-2
j_call: TRBJ2-6
cdr3_aa: CASSLVVRTGRPGANVLTF
cdr3_nt: TGTGCCAGCAGCTTAGTGGTGCGGACAGGGCGCCCCGGGGCCAACGTCCTGACTTTC

clone_size: .
d_call: TRBD2
v_call: TRBV24-1
j_call: TRBJ2-2
cdr3_aa: CATSVLAGGPNTGELFF
cdr3_nt: TGTGCCACCAGTGTGCTAGCGGGAGGACCGAACACCGGGGAGCTGTTTTTT

clone_size: .
d_call: TRBD2
v_call: TRBV9
j_call: TRBJ2-2
cdr3_aa: CASSLEGGRGFLTGELFF
cdr3_nt: TGTGCCAGCAGCCTCGAGGGCGGGAGAGGTTTTTTGACTGGGGAGCTGTTTTTT

clone_size: .
d_call: TRBD1
v_call: TRBV28
j_call: TRBJ1-2
cdr3_aa: CASSRQGAYGYTF
cdr3_nt: TGTGCCAGCAGCCGACAGGGGGCCTATGGCTACACCTTC

clone_size: .
d_call: TRBD1
v_call: TRBV10-2
j_call: TRBJ1-1
cdr3_aa: CASSGTGGLKTEAFF
cdr3_nt: TGCGCCAGCAGTGGGACAGGGGGTTTAAAGACTGAAGCTTTCTTT

clone_size: .
d_call: TRBD1
v_call: TRBV15
j_call: TRBJ2-7
cdr3_aa: CATSRVGTGVEQYF
cdr3_nt: TGTGCCACCAGCAGAGTTGGGACAGGGGTCGAGCAGTACTTC

clone_size: .
d_call: .
v_call: TRBV11-3
j_call: TRBJ2-3
cdr3_aa: CASSLATGFASDTQYF
cdr3_nt: TGTGCCAGCAGCTTAGCTACAGGGTTTGCGTCAGATACGCAGTATTTT

clone_size: .
d_call: .
v_call: TRBV11-2
j_call: TRBJ1-1
cdr3_aa: CASKLDGYNAEAFF
cdr3_nt: TGTGCCAGCAAACTAGACGGCTATAACGCTGAAGCTTTCTTT

clone_size: .
d_call: .
v_call: TRBV19
j_call: TRBJ1-2
cdr3_aa: CASGPRGAYGYTF
cdr3_nt: TGTGCCAGTGGGCCCCGGGGGGCCTATGGCTACACCTTC

clone_size: once
d_call: TRBD1
v_call: TRBV27
j_call: TRBJ2-7
cdr3_aa: CASSQQGGNYEQYF
cdr3_nt: TGTGCCAGCAGTCAACAGGGGGGAAACTACGAGCAGTACTTC

clone_size: .
d_call: .
v_call: TRBV11-2
j_call: TRBJ1-2
cdr3_aa: CASSLGVLSADGYTF
cdr3_nt: TGTGCCAGCAGCTTAGGGGTTCTGAGTGCGGATGGCTACACCTTC

clone_size: .
d_call: TRBD1
v_call: TRBV5-8
j_call: TRBJ2-5
cdr3_aa: CASSTGTAIETQYF
cdr3_nt: TGTGCCAGCAGCACCGGGACAGCCATAGAGACCCAGTACTTC

clone_size: .
d_call: TRBD1
v_call: TRBV19
j_call: TRBJ2-5
cdr3_aa: CASSIQGVETQYF
cdr3_nt: TGTGCCAGTAGTATTCAGGGGGTTGAGACCCAGTACTTC

clone_size: once
d_call: .
v_call: TRBV5-1
j_call: TRBJ1-4
cdr3_aa: CASSLQSATNEKLFF
cdr3_nt: TGCGCCAGCAGCTTACAGTCTGCAACTAATGAAAAACTGTTTTTT

clone_size: .
d_call: .
v_call: TRBV7-2
j_call: TRBJ1-6
cdr3_aa: CASSPTTNSPLHF
cdr3_nt: TGTGCCAGCAGCCCAACTACTAATTCACCCCTCCACTTT

clone_size: .
d_call: TRBD2
v_call: TRBV10-3
j_call: TRBJ2-7
cdr3_aa: CAISDLGLAGGYEQYF
cdr3_nt: TGTGCCATCAGTGACCTGGGACTAGCGGGAGGCTACGAGCAGTACTTC